Presented here are 7 T cell receptor beta chains from one specimen sequenced in a study of early T cells in non-severe SARS-CoV-2 infection. Each CDR3 protein is one row after TCRdb ran MiXCR on the 5' RACE reads. The sample carries approximately 58,000 distinct CDR3 sequences, around 12% recorded once. This specimen consisted of whole blood, obtained at baseline. The receptors were sampled from an adult who was a healthcare worker with PCR-confirmed SARS-CoV-2 infection or an uninfected control (not recorded which).

The J gene is TRBJ2-5, the V gene TRBV7-9, with D possibly being TRBD1 (5 bases). Deletions cut 5 bases from V and 2 bases from J, with 12 bases between. CDR1 and CDR2 (germline): SEHNR, FQNEAQ (reference sequence). The CDR3 has 14 residues. CDR3 amino acids: CASSTRTTQETQYF. CDR3 bases: TGTGCCAGCAGCACCCGGACAACTCAAGAGACCCAGTACTTC.

This chain's CDR3 is CASSLSPSTDTQYF. DNA for the CDR3: TGTGCCAGCAGCTTATCGCCTAGCACAGATACGCAGTATTTT. This chain connects TRBV7-8 to TRBJ2-3; D uncertain. This CDR3 region has 14 residues. The V end was cut by 2 bases, the J end by 0 bases, with 6 bases between. The V gene's germline CDR1 is SGHVS and CDR2 FQNEAQ.

This chain links TRBV9 with TRBJ1-2; no clear D gene. The CDR3 consists of 16 residues. Germline values: CDR1 SGDLS, CDR2 YYNGEE. V dropped 3 bases and J dropped 1 base, with 16 bases sitting between them. DNA of the CDR3: TGTGCCAGCAGCGGAGGAGGCACCCTAGTTAACTATGGCTACACCTTC. Protein product: CASSGGGTLVNYGYTF. The entire variable domain, with the rest obtained from reference TRBV9 and TRBJ1-2, is as follows: DSGVTQTPKHLITATGQRVTLRCSPRSGDLSVYWYQQSLDQGLQFLIQYYNGEERAKGNILERFSAQQFPDLHSELNLSSLELGDSALYFCASSGGGTLVNYGYTFGSGTRLTVV.

This clonotype showed up just a few times. The chain joins TRBV28 to TRBJ2-2; D not certain. Germline V gives CDR1 MDHEN, CDR2 SYDVKM. The CDR3 contains 13 residues. The V end was cut by 3 bases, the J end by 2 bases, with 4 bases between. DNA of the CDR3: TGTGCCAGCAGTTTTCAAAACACCGGGGAGCTGTTTTTT. Residues: CASSFQNTGELFF.

This clonotype was seen more than once but under ten times. This chain links TRBV19 with TRBJ1-2, with D possibly matching TRBD1 (5 bases). From germline, CDR1 is LNHDA and CDR2 SQIVND (reference sequence). Trimming left V 7 bases short and J 7 bases short, with 19 bases between. The CDR3 has 14 residues. CDR3 loop: CASIMKRETGGYTF. Here the CDR3 DNA reads TGTGCCAGTATCATGAAGAGGGAAACAGGTGGCTACACCTTC.

This clonotype was seen a few times. This sequence joins TRBV28 and TRBJ1-3; D is undetermined. Germline CDR1 is MDHEN and CDR2 is SYDVKM. The CDR3 totals 11 residues. V dropped 5 bases and J dropped 8 bases, with 7 bases sitting between them. The chain's CDR3 is CASSIGYTIYF. DNA for the CDR3: TGTGCCAGCAGTATCGGGTACACCATATATTTT. The full variable domain, its missing parts supplied by reference TRBV28 and TRBJ1-3, is DVKVTQSSRYLVKRTGEKVFLECVQDMDHENMFWYRQDPGLGLRLIYFSYDVKMKEKGDIPEGYSVSREKKERFSLILESASTNQTSMYLCASSIGYTIYFGEGSWLTVV.

This clonotype was detected only a few times. This chain's CDR3 is CSAAGQLNTEAFF. Written as DNA, the CDR3 is TGCAGTGCTGCGGGACAGCTGAACACTGAAGCTTTCTTT. This sequence joins TRBV20-1 and TRBJ1-1; TRBD1 matches 7 bases. Losses at the gene ends were 5 bases for V and 0 bases for J; bases not matched to a gene: 3. Germline-derived CDR1 and CDR2 are DFQATT and SNEGSKA (reference sequence). The CDR3 runs to 13 residues.